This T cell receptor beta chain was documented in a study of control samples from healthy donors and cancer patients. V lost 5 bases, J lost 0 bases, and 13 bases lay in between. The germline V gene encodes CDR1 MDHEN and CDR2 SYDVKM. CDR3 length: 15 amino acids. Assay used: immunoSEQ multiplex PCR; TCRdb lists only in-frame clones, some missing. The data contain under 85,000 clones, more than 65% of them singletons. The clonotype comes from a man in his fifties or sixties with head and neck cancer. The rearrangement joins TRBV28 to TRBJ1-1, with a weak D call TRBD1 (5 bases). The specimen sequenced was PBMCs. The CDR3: CASSPSRGVNTEAFF. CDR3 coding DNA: TGTGCCAGCAGTCCCTCCCGGGGGGTGAACACTGAAGCTTTCTTT. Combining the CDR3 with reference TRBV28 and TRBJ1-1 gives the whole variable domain DVKVTQSSRYLVKRTGEKVFLECVQDMDHENMFWYRQDPGLGLRLIYFSYDVKMKEKGDIPEGYSVSREKKERFSLILESASTNQTSMYLCASSPSRGVNTEAFFGQGTRLTVV.